The 15 T cell receptor beta chains below all came from one sample that was sequenced in a study of response to subunit inactivated influenza vaccine. TCRdb independently ran MiXCR on the RT-PCR reads; one entry per CDR3 protein. The repertoire holds around 470,000 distinct CDR3 sequences, with 7.2% as singletons. Sequences were derived from PBMCs from blood, sampled 23 months after vaccination. The source of these receptors is a man between 45 and 75 years old who received an inactivated influenza vaccine.

CDR3 DNA sequence: TGCAGTGCTAGAGCTAGCGGGGGACCTAGCACAGATACGCAGTATTTT. Its translation is CSARASGGPSTDTQYF. This sequence joins TRBV20-1 and TRBJ2-3; 10 bases match TRBD2. The CDR3 contains 16 residues. V was clipped by 1 base and J by 0 bases; unmatched bases: 4. Per germline, CDR1 DFQATT and CDR2 SNEGSKA (reference sequence).

The chain combines TRBV5-1 with TRBJ2-7; TRBD1 is a possible D gene (6 bases). The germline gives CDR1 SGHRS, CDR2 YFSETQ. The CDR3 extends over 14 amino acids. Trimming pared 0 bases from V and 2 bases from J, leaving 9 bases between. The DNA of the CDR3 is TGCGCCAGCAGCTTGGGACAGGATACCTACGAGCAGTACTTC. Protein product: CASSLGQDTYEQYF.

The V call is TRBV5-1, the J call TRBJ2-1, with a possible D match to TRBD2 (8 bases). CDR1 SGHRS and CDR2 YFSETQ come from the germline V gene. Trimming stripped 4 bases from V and 7 bases from J, with 21 bases between. The CDR3 totals 16 residues. The CDR3 protein is CASSRTGAGGVNEQFF. The CDR3 DNA reads as TGCGCCAGCAGCCGCACAGGGGCGGGGGGAGTGAATGAGCAGTTCTTC.

The chain is built from TRBV18 and TRBJ2-7; the match to TRBD1 covers 9 bases. J was trimmed by 7 bases and V by 3 bases; bases with no gene match: 7. Germline CDR1 is KGHSH and CDR2 is LQKENI. The CDR3 totals 14 residues. The CDR3 reads CASSPGQGHWEQYF. CDR3 nucleotide sequence: TGTGCCAGCTCACCCGGACAGGGGCACTGGGAGCAGTACTTC.

The CDR3, as DNA: TGTGCCAGCAGCTTAGCTGGCAGCCACACCGGGGAGCTGTTTTTT. Its protein is CASSLAGSHTGELFF. The chain recombines TRBV7-9 with TRBJ2-2; D is uncertain. This CDR3 comprises 15 residues. Trimming took off 0 bases at V and 3 bases at J, with 8 bases between the two ends. CDR1 is SEHNR, CDR2 FQNEAQ, per germline (reference sequence).

This clonotype was counted ten times or more. The V gene is TRBV5-1, the J gene TRBJ2-1; TRBD1 or TRBD2 may be the D gene (5 bases each). The CDR3 extends over 15 amino acids. Trimming took 6 bases from V and 0 from J, leaving 13 bases between them. CDR1 is SGHRS, CDR2 YFSETQ, per germline. The CDR3 spells CASTGTTSSYNEQFF. DNA of the CDR3: TGCGCCAGCACCGGGACCACGAGCTCCTACAATGAGCAGTTCTTC.

Turning to this clonotype: This may come from a read error, since a much larger clone is one base off. V usage is TRBV3-1 and J usage is TRBJ2-7, with 10 bases aligning to TRBD2. Germline loops: CDR1 LGHDT, CDR2 YNNKEL (reference sequence). CDR3 length: 16 amino acids. Trimming took 4 bases from V and 3 from J; bases not matched to a gene: 9. CDR3 amino acids: CASSLRTGLANYEQYF. CDR3 DNA sequence: TGTGCCAGCAGCCTCCGTACGGGACTAGCGAACTACGAGCAGTACTTC.

The chain combines TRBV7-8 with TRBJ2-3; D is uncertain. The CDR3 length is 13 residues. Germline CDR1 reads SGHVS; CDR2 reads FQNEAQ. Trimming cost V 7 bases and J 4 bases, with 12 bases left between them. CDR3 sequence reads: CASTTTWADTQYF. The DNA of the CDR3 is TGTGCCAGCACCACAACATGGGCAGATACGCAGTATTTT.

V is TRBV20-1 and J is TRBJ1-1; a weak D match, TRBD1 (5 bases). V lost 5 bases, J lost 0 bases, and 13 bases lay in between. The CDR3 is 14 amino acids. Germline V gives CDR1 DFQATT, CDR2 SNEGSKA (reference sequence). This CDR3 reads CSASPGPMNTEAFF. CDR3 in DNA: TGCAGTGCTTCGCCGGGACCCATGAACACTGAAGCTTTCTTT.

This clonotype was found a few times. The V and J genes are TRBV6-2 or TRBV6-3 and TRBJ2-3; 9 nucleotides match TRBD1. Germline loops: CDR1 MNHEY, CDR2 SVGEGT. J lost 4 bases, V lost 6 bases, and 11 bases had no gene match. The CDR3 has 16 amino acids. DNA for the CDR3: TGTGCCAGCAGGAGACAGGGGGAAATACTGGCAGATACGCAGTATTTT. It yields the protein CASRRQGEILADTQYF.

The chain joins TRBV5-1 to TRBJ2-5, with D maybe TRBD2 (6 bases). V lost 1 base and J lost 5, with 15 bases in between. The CDR3 is made up of 15 amino acids. Germline V lookup: CDR1 SGHRS, CDR2 YFSETQ. The CDR3 coding sequence is TGCGCCAGCAGCTTGAGTTCCCTAGCGAGTGAGACCCAGTACTTC. Translated: CASSLSSLASETQYF.

A remark on this clonotype: This may come from a read error, since a much larger clone is one base off. The CDR3 spells CVSSADRLTEAFF. The CDR3 DNA reads as TGTGTCAGCAGTGCCGACAGGCTCACTGAAGCTTTCTTT. This rearrangement joins TRBV12-3 or TRBV12-4 to TRBJ1-1; a possible D gene is TRBD1 (6 bases). CDR3 length: 13 residues.

To note about this clonotype: A read error is possible here, since a much larger clone lies one base away. V and J are TRBV6-5 and TRBJ2-5, with TRBD1 matching over 7 bases. The CDR3 extends over 16 amino acids. Germline V lookup: CDR1 MNHEY, CDR2 SVGAGI. The CDR3 region is CANSYIGGTYQETQYF. The CDR3 coding sequence is TGTGCCAACAGTTACATAGGGGGCACGTACCAAGAGACCCAGTACTTC.

This clonotype has a count of ten or more. J is TRBJ2-1 and V is TRBV20-1; D might be TRBD1 (5 bases). The CDR3 is 15 residues long. Trimming removed 1 base from V and 7 bases from J, with 17 bases in between. In germline, CDR1 is DFQATT, CDR2 SNEGSKA (reference sequence). CDR3 region: CSARGPEKGLNEQFF. CDR3 nucleotides: TGCAGTGCTAGAGGCCCGGAGAAGGGGCTTAATGAGCAGTTCTTC.

This clonotype showed up just a few times. The V call is TRBV9, the J call TRBJ2-2; D unclear. Germline assignment: CDR1 SGDLS and CDR2 YYNGEE. V was shortened by 0 bases and J by 1 base, with 7 bases between the two germline ends. The CDR3 has 15 residues. The CDR3, as DNA: TGTGCCAGCAGCGTAGCACAGATGAACACCGGGGAGCTGTTTTTT. Protein sequence: CASSVAQMNTGELFF.